This TCR beta chain was recorded in a study of monozygotic twins with inflammatory bowel disease. Germline V gives CDR1 SGHAT, CDR2 FQNNGV. The CDR3 is 15 amino acids. Reanalyzing the 5' RACE reads, TCRdb keeps one entry per CDR3 protein, without DNA. The listing contains approximately 340,000 distinct CDR3 sequences. The chain carries TRBV11-2 and TRBJ2-1; there is no DNA to check the TCRdb D call of TRBD1. The source of this sequence is a human donor with ulcerative colitis or Crohn's disease, or a healthy co-twin of an affected twin (not recorded which). Source material: blood. This chain's CDR3 is CASSLGTRTYNEQFF.